This passage covers 25 T cell receptor beta chains from one sample sequenced in a study of T cells in Graves' hyperthyroidism and ophthalmopathy (dated by TCRdb to between 2018 and 2021). Library prep was done by multiplex PCR. Sequenced on an Illumina HiSeq 2000. The TCR beta CDR3 regions were amplified from the RNA transcripts. The TCR CDR3 was subjected to a first round of RT-PCR using the HTBI primer set and the Qiagen OneStep RT-PCR kit. TCRdb ran its own pipeline on the public reads, namely fastp trimming at Q25 and MiXCR clone calling, and kept in-frame beta chains. One record per CDR3 amino acid sequence lists the most common genes and DNA. This sample is represented by a few hundred thousand distinct CDR3 sequences; just over 45% of them were singletons. Roughly 19% of the sample is in the top ten clones. The sequenced material came from peripheral blood or thyroid tissue (not recorded which). The origin of the receptors is an adult woman with Graves' disease, either hyperthyroidism or ophthalmopathy (not recorded which).

This sequence joins TRBV12-3 or TRBV12-4 and TRBJ2-3; TRBD2 is a possible D gene (6 bases). Trimming took 5 bases from V and 1 from J, leaving 13 bases between them. This CDR3 is built from 15 residues. DNA of the CDR3: TGTGCCAGCAGTCTACCGTCGGGGGGCACAGATACGCAGTATTTT. Protein sequence: CASSLPSGGTDTQYF.

This clonotype was seen repeatedly, ten times or more. The chain links TRBV27 to TRBJ1-2; D gene uncertain. The V end was cut by 8 bases, the J end by 3 bases, with 13 bases between. Per germline, CDR1 MNHEY and CDR2 SMNVEV (reference sequence). The CDR3 is made up of 13 amino acids. For the CDR3, the DNA is TGTGCCAGCCGTCGGTTAGGCCACTATGGCTACACCTTC. It encodes CASRRLGHYGYTF.

A remark on this clonotype: One junction end disagrees with the germline gene, perhaps due to a read error. This sequence joins TRBV7-9 and TRBJ1-1; TRBD1 aligns across 11 bases. Germline CDR1 and CDR2: SEHNR and FQNEAQ (reference sequence). This CDR3 region has 15 residues. CDR3 protein: CASTTSGTGGTEAFF. DNA for the CDR3: TGCGCCAGCACCACATCCGGGACAGGGGGGACTGAAGCTTTCTTT.

The V and J genes are TRBV9 and TRBJ2-3; D is perhaps TRBD2 (6 bases). CDR1 and CDR2 (germline): SGDLS, YYNGEE. This CDR3 region has 15 residues. Trimming took off 2 bases at V and 6 bases at J, with 16 bases between the two ends. Here the CDR3 reads CASSVRSGVDDTQYF. The CDR3 DNA sequence: TGTGCCAGCAGCGTCCGGTCGGGGGTTGATGATACGCAGTATTTT. Drawing the rest from reference TRBV9 and TRBJ2-3, the complete variable domain is DSGVTQTPKHLITATGQRVTLRCSPRSGDLSVYWYQQSLDQGLQFLIQYYNGEERAKGNILERFSAQQFPDLHSELNLSSLELGDSALYFCASSVRSGVDDTQYFGPGTRLTVL.

The chain joins TRBV7-2 to TRBJ2-3; D unclear. V lost 5 bases, J lost 2 bases, and 20 bases lay in between. CDR1 is SGHTA, CDR2 FQGNSA, per germline. CDR3 length: 17 residues. The CDR3 DNA follows: TGTGCCAGCAGCCTAGATGGTCCCGGGTTCGCCACAGATACGCAGTATTTT. It specifies CASSLDGPGFATDTQYF.

This rearrangement joins TRBV20-1 to TRBJ1-6; perhaps TRBD1 as D (6 bases). V shed 6 bases and J shed 5 bases, with 14 bases lying between them. From germline, CDR1 is DFQATT and CDR2 SNEGSKA (reference sequence). The CDR3 contains 14 residues. The CDR3 bases are TGCAGTGCCAAGGGAAGGGGGGATAATTCACCCCTCCACTTT. Protein sequence: CSAKGRGDNSPLHF.

CDR3: CASSRDRVGQPQYF. The CDR3, as DNA: TGTGCCAGCAGTCGGGACAGGGTGGGTCAGCCCCAGTACTTC. V usage is TRBV6-1 and J usage is TRBJ2-5; 9 nucleotides line up with TRBD1. With V trimmed by 5 bases and J by 9 bases, 10 bases remained unmatched. There are 14 residues in the CDR3. Germline V gene sequence: CDR1 MNHNS, CDR2 SASEGT.

The chain uses TRBV20-1 and TRBJ1-1, with TRBD1 as a possible D gene (5 bases). This CDR3 spans 11 amino acids. The V gene's germline CDR1 is DFQATT and CDR2 SNEGSKA (reference sequence). V was shortened by 8 bases and J by 6 bases, with 13 bases between the two germline ends. CDR3 coding DNA: TGCAGTCTTAGGGGAGCGGCTGAAGCTTTCTTT. This encodes CSLRGAAEAFF.

This clonotype has just a few counts. This chain uses TRBV20-1 with TRBJ1-1; D uncertain. V dropped 0 bases and J dropped 11 bases, with 10 bases sitting between them. CDR1 is DFQATT and CDR2 is SNEGSKA in the germline V gene (reference sequence). The CDR3 runs 11 residues. The CDR3 sequence is CSARDVAGAFF. The CDR3 DNA is TGCAGTGCTAGAGATGTTGCGGGGGCTTTCTTT.

There are many counts of this clonotype. The rearrangement links TRBV11-2 to TRBJ1-5; D call uncertain. There are 13 residues in the CDR3. V lost 6 bases, J lost 0 bases, and 6 bases lay in between. Germline loops: CDR1 SGHAT, CDR2 FQNNGV. CDR3 loop: CASRPDSNQPQHF. DNA for the CDR3: TGTGCCAGCAGACCTGATAGCAATCAGCCCCAGCATTTT.

This clonotype was seen only once. No conserved phenylalanine or tryptophan ends this CDR3, so it is likely a read error. It is unclear where the CDR3 begins or ends on the DNA, so no DNA is shown, and the CDR3 is as TCRdb lists it. This chain uses TRBV10-3 with TRBJ1-5. The CDR3 is 13 residues long, ends included. The germline gives CDR1 ENHRY, CDR2 SYGVKD. CDR3 amino acids: CAISGALNQPKHL.

This clonotype has a count of ten or more. The chain employs TRBV5-1 and TRBJ2-7, with D tentatively TRBD2 (7 bases). Germline V gene lookup returns CDR1 SGHRS and CDR2 YFSETQ. Trimming removed 4 bases from V and 2 bases from J, with 13 bases in between. The CDR3 loop spans 14 amino acids. Written as DNA, the CDR3 is TGCGCCAGCAGCAGGGGGGGACCGACCTACGAGCAGTACTTC. Its translation is CASSRGGPTYEQYF.

The V and J genes are TRBV7-9 and TRBJ2-1; TRBD1 matches 9 bases. After removal of 5 bases from V and 6 bases from J, the junction contained 5 bases not matched to a gene. The CDR3 is 14 residues long. Germline V gene data show CDR1 as SEHNR and CDR2 as FQNEAQ (reference sequence). This CDR3 is CASSTGQGSNEQFF. The CDR3 DNA follows: TGTGCCAGCAGCACCGGACAGGGGTCCAATGAGCAGTTCTTC.

This clonotype was counted at least ten times. The V call is TRBV20-1, the J call TRBJ1-1, with D maybe TRBD1 (6 bases). The CDR3 runs 13 residues. The ends were cut back, 6 bases at V and 4 bases at J, with 15 bases in the middle. The germline CDR1 and CDR2 sequences are DFQATT and SNEGSKA (reference sequence). CDR3 sequence: CSAGQGTSTEAFF. CDR3 in DNA: TGCAGTGCGGGTCAGGGGACGAGCACTGAAGCTTTCTTT.

This clonotype was detected many times. At one boundary the junction diverges from the germline segment, which might be a read error. The gene calls are TRBV7-9 and TRBJ2-7; no clear D gene. Germline V gene data show CDR1 as SEHNR and CDR2 as FQNEAQ (reference sequence). The CDR3 has 13 residues. The CDR3 DNA sequence: TGCGCCAGCAGCCCGGACCGACCCTACGAGCAGTACTTC. Protein sequence: CASSPDRPYEQYF.

V gene TRBV24-1 combines with J gene TRBJ2-7, with D perhaps TRBD1 (6 bases). The CDR3 extends over 14 amino acids. The V end was cut by 4 bases, the J end by 7 bases, with 16 bases between. In germline, CDR1 is KGHDR, CDR2 SFDVKD. The DNA of the CDR3 is TGTGCCACCAGTGACCCCACAGGGTGGGTGGAGCAGTACTTC. Translation gives CATSDPTGWVEQYF.

Many counts were recorded for this clonotype. This rearrangement joins TRBV4-1 to TRBJ2-2; D possibly corresponds to TRBD2 (6 bases). CDR1 and CDR2 from the germline V gene are MGHRA and YSYEKL. This CDR3 has 12 amino acids. The V end was cut by 4 bases, the J end by 6 bases, with 6 bases between. CDR3 bases: TGCGCCAGCAGCCGGGGGGCCGGGGAGCTGTTTTTT. Its protein product is CASSRGAGELFF.

The sample holds many counts of this clonotype. DNA for the CDR3: TGTGCCAGCAGCTTAGGGGACAGCTATGAAAAACTGTTTTTT. Residues: CASSLGDSYEKLFF. The chain joins TRBV7-6 to TRBJ1-4; 7 bases are shared with TRBD1. Germline CDR1 is SGHVS and CDR2 is FNYEAQ. Trimming cost V 1 base and J 6 bases; bases outside gene matches: 2. The CDR3 loop spans 14 amino acids. The full variable domain, with the rest looked up from reference TRBV7-6 and TRBJ1-4, is GAGVSQSPRYKVTKRGQDVALRCDPISGHVSLYWYRQALGQGPEFLTYFNYEAQQDKSGLPNDRFSAERPEGSISTLTIQRTEQRDSAMYRCASSLGDSYEKLFFGSGTQLSVL.

In its sample, this clonotype was seen many times. V usage is TRBV6-1 and J usage is TRBJ1-2, with D hard to call. Germline loops: CDR1 MNHNS, CDR2 SASEGT. Trimming removed 1 base from V and 2 bases from J, with 8 bases in between. This CDR3 comprises 14 residues. As DNA, the CDR3 is TGTGCCAGCAGTGAAGGACCGGTAAACTATGGCTACACCTTC. Its translation: CASSEGPVNYGYTF.

The chain combines TRBV7-2 with TRBJ2-7; the D call may be TRBD1 or TRBD2 (5 bases each). The CDR3 is 15 amino acids. Germline assignment: CDR1 SGHTA and CDR2 FQGNSA. V lost 0 bases to trimming and J lost 2 bases, with 11 bases between them. CDR3 region: CASSLAADTTYEQYF. The DNA for the CDR3 is TGTGCCAGCAGCTTAGCAGCGGACACTACCTACGAGCAGTACTTC.

The V gene is TRBV29-1, the J gene TRBJ1-1; D remains ambiguous. The CDR3 loop spans 12 amino acids. Per the germline V gene, CDR1 is SQVTM and CDR2 is ANQGSEA. Trimming removed 7 bases from V and 4 bases from J, with 13 bases in between. The CDR3 sequence: CSASWGVTEAFF. The CDR3, as DNA: TGCAGCGCCTCCTGGGGAGTCACTGAAGCTTTCTTT. The full variable domain, with the rest looked up from reference TRBV29-1 and TRBJ1-1, is SAVISQKPSRDICQRGTSLTIQCQVDSQVTMMFWYRQQPGQSLTLIATANQGSEATYESGFVIDKFPISRPNLTFSTLTVSNMSPEDSSIYLCSASWGVTEAFFGQGTRLTVV.

This clonotype was seen repeatedly, ten times or more. V is TRBV7-2 and J is TRBJ2-2; no clear D. Trimming removed 4 bases from V and 4 bases from J, with 7 bases in between. The CDR3 has 13 amino acids. Germline values: CDR1 SGHTA, CDR2 FQGNSA. CDR3 DNA: TGTGCCAGCAGCTACTGGGGCACCGGGGAGCTGTTTTTT. Protein: CASSYWGTGELFF.

The genes are TRBV28 and TRBJ1-4, with 11 bases that match TRBD1. Germline V gene data show CDR1 as MDHEN and CDR2 as SYDVKM. The CDR3 consists of 19 residues. The V gene end was trimmed by 8 bases and the J gene end by 0 bases; junction bases not matched to a gene: 14. The CDR3 spells CASSVIGQGARATNEKLFF. The CDR3 DNA is TGTGCCAGCTCTGTTATCGGACAGGGGGCGAGGGCAACTAATGAAAAACTGTTTTTT.

The chain links TRBV6-5 to TRBJ1-3, with unresolved D. This CDR3 comprises 13 residues. CDR1 and CDR2 (germline): MNHEY, SVGAGI. The V end was cut by 8 bases, the J end by 3 bases, with 11 bases between. The CDR3 DNA follows: TGTGCCAGCCTTCCGGAGGTTGGAAACACCATATATTTT. Residues: CASLPEVGNTIYF.

This sequence joins TRBV2 and TRBJ2-2; weak D call: TRBD2 (6 bases). The CDR3 consists of 18 residues. Germline loops: CDR1 SNHLY, CDR2 FYNNEI. The ends were cut back, 2 bases at V and 3 bases at J, with 19 bases in the middle. The CDR3 is CASSERAPGLPDTGELFF. CDR3 coding DNA: TGTGCCAGCAGTGAACGTGCCCCGGGACTGCCAGACACCGGGGAGCTGTTTTTT.